These 32 T cell receptor beta chains share one sample of origin, sequenced in a study of blood T cell repertoires in COVID-19. TCRdb's table, derived via immunoSEQ multiplex PCR, lists solely in-frame clones and lacks some. The sample lists 150,000 to 200,000 clones; about 85% were seen once. Sequences were obtained from peripheral blood. These receptors originate from a human donor with acute or convalescent COVID-19. The donor label of this sample is uncertain.

V usage is TRBV14 and J usage is TRBJ2-2; the match to TRBD2 covers 7 bases. The CDR3 sequence is 15 residues long. V dropped 1 base and J dropped 5; count of bases not matched to a gene: 4. Per the germline V gene, CDR1 is SGHDN and CDR2 is FVKESK. The CDR3 bases are TGTGCCAGCAGCCAAGTGGCGGGGGTAACCGGGGAGCTGTTTTTT. Its protein product is CASSQVAGVTGELFF.

The V and J genes are TRBV18 and TRBJ1-1; weak D call: TRBD1 (5 bases). With 1 base removed from V and 1 base from J, the gap between germline ends came to 16 bases. Germline values: CDR1 KGHSH, CDR2 LQKENI. This CDR3 has 17 amino acids. The CDR3 region is CASSPRGGATSNTEAFF. In DNA, the CDR3 is TGTGCCAGCTCACCACGGGGTGGGGCGACCTCGAACACTGAAGCTTTCTTT.

This clone occurred a few times. This chain connects TRBV5-5 to TRBJ2-1; D might be TRBD2 (6 bases). Trimming stripped 3 bases from V and 7 bases from J, with 17 bases between. Germline-derived CDR1 and CDR2 are SGHKS and YYEKEE (reference sequence). The CDR3 sequence is 15 residues long. This CDR3 is CASSWRQKSGNEQFF. The CDR3 nucleotides are TGTGCCAGCAGCTGGCGGCAAAAAAGCGGGAATGAGCAGTTCTTC. The full variable domain, with the rest looked up from reference TRBV5-5 and TRBJ2-1, is DAGVTQSPTHLIKTRGQQVTLRCSPISGHKSVSWYQQVLGQGPQFIFQYYEKEERGRGNFPDRFSARQFPNYSSELNVNALLLGDSALYLCASSWRQKSGNEQFFGPGTRLTVL.

This sequence joins TRBV19 and TRBJ1-3; D gene uncertain. Per the germline V gene, CDR1 is LNHDA and CDR2 is SQIVND (reference sequence). The CDR3 has 15 amino acids. V lost 1 base, J lost 0 bases, and 7 bases lay in between. CDR3 DNA: TGTGCCAGTAGTATAGCCGGGAGCTCTGGAAACACCATATATTTT. It is translated as CASSIAGSSGNTIYF.

The rearrangement links TRBV6-5 to TRBJ1-4, with 9 bases identical to TRBD1. This CDR3 is built from 13 residues. V shed 6 bases and J 8 bases; nucleotides not matched to a gene: 4. Germline CDR1 MNHEY, CDR2 SVGAGI. The CDR3 bases are TGTGCCAGCAGGGGGACAGGGAGGGAAAAACTGTTTTTT. It specifies CASRGTGREKLFF.

This chain uses TRBV5-1 with TRBJ1-4; no definite D call. The V gene lost 0 bases and the J gene lost 4 bases, with 13 bases spanning the gap. The germline V gene encodes CDR1 SGHRS and CDR2 YFSETQ. This CDR3 is built from 16 residues. This CDR3 reads CASSLGSRTFNEKLFF. CDR3 DNA sequence: TGCGCCAGCAGCTTGGGTAGCCGCACCTTTAATGAAAAACTGTTTTTT. Full variable domain (remainder filled in from reference TRBV5-1 and TRBJ1-4): KAGVTQTPRYLIKTRGQQVTLSCSPISGHRSVSWYQQTPGQGLQFLFEYFSETQRNKGNFPGRFSGRQFSNSRSEMNVSTLELGDSALYLCASSLGSRTFNEKLFFGSGTQLSVL.

The rearrangement uses TRBV19 and TRBJ1-5; D unclear. Trimming removed 1 base at V and 3 bases at J, with 13 bases between. Germline CDR1 LNHDA, CDR2 SQIVND (reference sequence). This CDR3 is built from 16 residues. Here the CDR3 DNA reads TGTGCCAGTAGTATAGCTTGGGGAGAAATCAATCAGCCCCAGCATTTT. Protein: CASSIAWGEINQPQHF.

Only one count was recorded for this clone. This sequence joins TRBV5-1 and TRBJ1-2; no definite D call. Germline V CDR1 and CDR2: SGHRS, YFSETQ. V dropped 0 bases and J dropped 2 bases, with 11 bases sitting between them. This CDR3 has 15 residues. The CDR3 is CASSLVGSQNYGYTF. As DNA, the CDR3 is TGCGCCAGCAGCTTGGTCGGGTCGCAGAACTATGGCTACACCTTC.

The chain uses TRBV9 and TRBJ2-3; D is unresolved. This CDR3 has 16 residues. Germline V gene data show CDR1 as SGDLS and CDR2 as YYNGEE. Trimming left V 0 bases short and J 6 bases short, with 17 bases between. CDR3 in DNA: TGTGCCAGCAGCGTAGAATTGGGCATCGGCTCCGATACGCAGTATTTT. It encodes CASSVELGIGSDTQYF.

This clone was seen once. The genes are TRBV2 and TRBJ2-2, with TRBD1 matching over 8 bases. The CDR3 runs 15 residues. Per the germline V gene, CDR1 is SNHLY and CDR2 is FYNNEI. With V trimmed by 6 bases and J by 1 base, 4 bases remained unmatched. CDR3 in DNA: TGTGCCAGCAGAACCGGGACAGGGAACACCGGGGAGCTGTTTTTT. Protein: CASRTGTGNTGELFF.

Note on this clone: Other DNA variants within this sample encode the same CDR3. The chain links TRBV5-1 to TRBJ1-4; D uncertain. V lost 0 bases and J 7 bases, leaving 10 bases between the germline ends. CDR3 length: 14 residues. Germline lookup yields CDR1 SGHRS and CDR2 YFSETQ. CDR3 in amino acids: CASSLGGLGEKLFF. The CDR3 DNA reads as TGCGCCAGCAGCTTGGGCGGCCTGGGTGAAAAACTGTTTTTT. The full variable domain, its missing parts supplied by reference TRBV5-1 and TRBJ1-4, is KAGVTQTPRYLIKTRGQQVTLSCSPISGHRSVSWYQQTPGQGLQFLFEYFSETQRNKGNFPGRFSGRQFSNSRSEMNVSTLELGDSALYLCASSLGGLGEKLFFGSGTQLSVL.

Only one count was recorded for this clone. This chain links TRBV7-8 with TRBJ1-3, with D perhaps matching TRBD1 (5 bases). CDR1 is SGHVS and CDR2 is FQNEAQ in the germline V gene. V shed 5 bases and J shed 1 base, with 15 bases lying between them. The CDR3 spans 16 residues. The CDR3 loop reads CASSRRLTVSGNTIYF. DNA for the CDR3: TGTGCCAGCAGCCGGAGGCTGACAGTTTCTGGAAACACCATATATTTT.

The chain couples TRBV3-1 (or the pseudogene TRBV3-2) to TRBJ2-5; 14 bases line up with TRBD2. V shed 1 base and J 2 bases; nucleotides not matched to a gene: 0. The CDR3 has 16 amino acids. Germline V CDR1 and CDR2: LGHDT, YNNKEL (reference sequence). CDR3 loop: CASSQGLAGGQETQYF. The CDR3 bases are TGTGCCAGCAGCCAAGGACTAGCGGGGGGGCAAGAGACCCAGTACTTC.

The chain links TRBV6-2 or TRBV6-3 to TRBJ2-5, with 15 bases matching TRBD2. This CDR3 is built from 18 residues. The V and J ends lost 2 bases and 0 bases, in that order; junction bases with no gene match: 4. Germline CDR1 MNHEY, CDR2 SVGEGT. In nucleotides, the CDR3 is TGTGCCAGCAGTTACGGGACTAGCGGGGGGTCGTACCAAGAGACCCAGTACTTC. Translation gives CASSYGTSGGSYQETQYF.

This chain uses TRBV29-1 with TRBJ2-1; TRBD2 agrees at 12 bases. The germline gives CDR1 SQVTM, CDR2 ANQGSEA. The CDR3 spans 14 residues. The J segment lost 6 bases and the V segment lost 8 bases, leaving 8 bases of the junction unmatched. CDR3 nucleotide sequence: TGCAGCTCCGTTACTAGCGGGGGGCCCAATGAGCAGTTCTTC. Amino acid sequence: CSSVTSGGPNEQFF.

In this sample, this clone turned up a few times. The J gene is TRBJ1-2, the V gene TRBV2, with D uncertain. CDR1 SNHLY and CDR2 FYNNEI come from the germline V gene. V was clipped by 3 bases and J by 2 bases, with 10 bases between them. The CDR3 runs to 14 residues. As DNA, the CDR3 is TGTGCCAGCAGTGAGCGCAGGCTAAACTATGGCTACACCTTC. Amino acids: CASSERRLNYGYTF. The complete variable domain, with remaining parts taken from reference TRBV2 and TRBJ1-2, reads EPEVTQTPSHQVTQMGQEVILRCVPISNHLYFYWYRQILGQKVEFLVSFYNNEISEKSEIFDDQFSVERPDGSNFTLKIRSTKLEDSAMYFCASSERRLNYGYTFGSGTRLTVV.

DNA of the CDR3: TGTGCCAGCAGCTTAGTGGGCGGGGGGTGGCAAGAGACCCAGTACTTC. This gives the protein CASSLVGGGWQETQYF. V is TRBV7-2 and J is TRBJ2-5; 8 bases agree with TRBD2. V was pared by 1 base and J by 2 bases, with 6 bases of the junction left unmatched. Germline CDR1 and CDR2: SGHTA and FQGNSA. The CDR3 is 16 residues long.

The chain recombines TRBV7-9 with TRBJ1-5; 8 nucleotides match TRBD1. The CDR3 is 16 residues long. V shed 5 bases, J shed 6 bases, and the junction held 12 bases outside the gene matches. CDR1 SEHNR and CDR2 FQNEAQ come from the germline V gene (reference sequence). The CDR3 DNA sequence: TGTGCCAGCAGCCGAGGGAGTGGACAGGGCGGTCAGCCCCAGCATTTT. Amino acid sequence: CASSRGSGQGGQPQHF.

This clone was detected only a few times. The chain carries TRBV10-2 and TRBJ1-2; D gene ambiguous. Per the germline V gene, CDR1 is WSHSY and CDR2 is SAAADI. The CDR3 is 13 residues long. The ends were cut back, 1 base at V and 4 bases at J, with 7 bases in the middle. CDR3: CASSEYSLYGYTF. CDR3 DNA: TGCGCCAGCAGTGAGTACAGCCTCTATGGCTACACCTTC.

This clone has just a few counts. The gene calls are TRBV6-5 and TRBJ2-5; D not resolved. Trimming took 3 bases from V and 2 from J, leaving 10 bases between them. Germline CDR1 and CDR2: MNHEY and SVGAGI. The CDR3 loop spans 14 amino acids. The CDR3 protein is CASSYGRLQETQYF. In DNA form, the CDR3 reads TGTGCCAGCAGTTATGGGCGTCTACAAGAGACCCAGTACTTC.

The chain recombines TRBV10-3 with TRBJ2-2; no firm D call. Germline V gene lookup returns CDR1 ENHRY and CDR2 SYGVKD. The V end was cut by 6 bases, the J end by 1 base, with 9 bases between. This CDR3 has 14 residues. The CDR3 protein is CAIRFKQNTGELFF. The CDR3 region has the DNA TGTGCCATCAGATTTAAACAGAACACCGGGGAGCTGTTTTTT.

The V call is TRBV2, the J call TRBJ1-2; 8 nucleotides agree with TRBD1. The germline V gene encodes CDR1 SNHLY and CDR2 FYNNEI. With V trimmed by 6 bases and J by 4 bases, 7 bases remained unmatched. CDR3 length: 14 amino acids. The CDR3 DNA reads as TGTGCCAGCAGCTTAACAGGGGGGGGCTATGGCTACACCTTC. This sequence encodes CASSLTGGGYGYTF.

With regard to this clone: The same CDR3 can be traced to other DNA sequences in this sample. This chain connects TRBV7-3 to TRBJ2-5; 7 nucleotides agree with TRBD2. This CDR3 has 14 amino acids. Germline loops: CDR1 SGHTA, CDR2 FQGTGA. V lost 2 bases and J lost 1; bases outside the gene matches: 1. CDR3 DNA: TGTGCCAGCAGCTTATCTAGCGGCCAAGAGACCCAGTACTTC. Protein: CASSLSSGQETQYF.

This chain connects TRBV9 to TRBJ1-6; 8 bases fit TRBD1. Germline lookup yields CDR1 SGDLS and CDR2 YYNGEE. J was trimmed by 7 bases and V by 1 base; bases with no gene match: 4. The CDR3 is 15 amino acids. CDR3 in amino acids: CASSVYQGANSPLHF. The CDR3 DNA reads as TGTGCCAGCAGCGTATACCAGGGGGCGAATTCACCCCTCCACTTT.

This sequence joins TRBV19 and TRBJ1-1; D is ambiguous. This CDR3 has 16 amino acids. Trimming cost V 7 bases and J 2 bases, with 20 bases left between them. Germline assignment: CDR1 LNHDA and CDR2 SQIVND (reference sequence). CDR3 DNA: TGTGCCAGTAAGGAGGCCTGGGTGGGTGCCAACACTGAAGCTTTCTTT. It encodes CASKEAWVGANTEAFF.

The J gene is TRBJ1-3, the V gene TRBV18; no firm D call. Germline values: CDR1 KGHSH, CDR2 LQKENI. Trimming pared 3 bases from V and 0 bases from J, leaving 12 bases between. The CDR3 length is 16 residues. CDR3 nucleotide sequence: TGTGCCAGCTCACCCCTAGCGGGGAGCTCTGGAAACACCATATATTTT. This gives the protein CASSPLAGSSGNTIYF.

The chain carries TRBV6-5 and TRBJ1-2; 9 bases align to TRBD1. CDR3 length: 14 amino acids. The germline CDR1 and CDR2 sequences are MNHEY and SVGAGI. V was pared by 6 bases and J by 4 bases, with 6 bases of the junction left unmatched. The CDR3 here is CASRTGTGTYGYTF. CDR3 DNA sequence: TGTGCCAGCAGGACCGGGACAGGGACCTATGGCTACACCTTC.

This chain uses TRBV6-2 or TRBV6-3 with TRBJ2-1; TRBD2 aligns across 10 bases. From germline, CDR1 is MNHEY and CDR2 SVGEGT. J lost 0 bases, V lost 2 bases, and 13 bases had no gene match. This CDR3 comprises 20 residues. CDR3 in amino acids: CASSYQELAGGLSSYNEQFF. DNA of the CDR3: TGTGCCAGCAGTTACCAAGAATTAGCGGGGGGACTGAGCTCCTACAATGAGCAGTTCTTC.

The chain is built from TRBV28 and TRBJ2-4; tentatively, D is TRBD1 (5 bases). V dropped 10 bases and J dropped 0 bases, with 16 bases sitting between them. The germline V gene encodes CDR1 MDHEN and CDR2 SYDVKM. This CDR3 contains 15 residues. The CDR3 loop reads CATSGHARAKNIQYF. The CDR3 DNA sequence: TGTGCCACCTCAGGACACGCCCGAGCCAAAAACATTCAGTACTTC.

V is TRBV19 and J is TRBJ1-1; 8 bases fit TRBD1. The CDR3 has 15 residues. V trimming: 6 bases; J trimming: 3 bases; junction bases outside the gene matches: 9. Germline values: CDR1 LNHDA, CDR2 SQIVND (reference sequence). The CDR3 reads CASSKTPGGDTEAFF. CDR3 DNA sequence: TGTGCCAGTAGCAAAACCCCAGGGGGCGACACTGAAGCTTTCTTT.

V and J are TRBV19 and TRBJ1-6; 7 bases are a match to TRBD1. Germline trimming cut 6 bases from V and 7 bases from J; bases unmatched to any gene: 9. CDR1 and CDR2 from the germline V gene are LNHDA and SQIVND (reference sequence). The CDR3 length is 15 residues. Written as DNA, the CDR3 is TGTGCCAGTAGCCGAGGGGGACAGCTGAATTCACCCCTCCACTTT. This gives the protein CASSRGGQLNSPLHF.

The genes are TRBV28 and TRBJ1-1, with 8 bases matching TRBD1. V lost 6 bases to trimming and J lost 5 bases; unmatched junction nucleotides: 11. The CDR3 loop spans 15 amino acids. CDR1 is MDHEN and CDR2 is SYDVKM in the germline V gene. CDR3 coding DNA: TGTGCCAGCAGAACGGTTGGGACAGGTGTGACTGAAGCTTTCTTT. Its protein is CASRTVGTGVTEAFF.